This T cell receptor (beta chain) was identified in a study of blood T cell repertoires in COVID-19. Trimming removed 4 bases from V and 4 bases from J; junction bases left unmatched: 4. Germline loops: CDR1 LNHDA, CDR2 SQIVND (reference sequence). The CDR3 sequence is 14 residues long. Authors' data handling: Quantification of nucleated cells was approximated via reference gene primer amplification. Sequencing used immunoSEQ multiplex PCR; TCRdb keeps in-frame clones, though not all of them. V and J calls and clone size are given by that table; D and trimming were obtained from the DNA. The table has over 200,000 clones, about 80% seen once. Ages ranged from about 18 to 89 years, with residence in 24 US areas. Participants' reported clinical history set cohort assignment. What the recovered Cohort 3 donors had was two negative PCRs, clearance, or symptom resolution. This clone was detected a few times.

The TCR comes from a man aged 40-50 years who had recovered from COVID-19. V is TRBV19 and J is TRBJ2-1; 7 positions agree with TRBD2. Sequencing input: PBMCs or T cells enriched from blood (not recorded which). The chain's CDR3 is CASSSGGRYNEQFF. The CDR3 coding sequence is TGTGCCAGTAGTAGTGGCGGGAGATACAATGAGCAGTTCTTC.